Below are 26 T cell receptor beta chains sequenced from a single sample in a study of T cell responses to AZD1222 COVID-19 vaccine. Sequenced by immunoSEQ multiplex PCR; TCRdb stores in-frame clones only, minus some. In the table there are roughly 130,000 clones, roughly 90% of which are singletons. The sequencing used peripheral blood, collected on day 0 of AZD1222 vaccination. These receptors were taken from an adult in good health.

V gene TRBV11-3 combines with J gene TRBJ2-1; D call uncertain. The ends were cut back, 0 bases at V and 2 bases at J, with 8 bases in the middle. From germline, CDR1 is SGHNT and CDR2 YENEEA. CDR3 length equals 15 residues. The CDR3 DNA follows: TGTGCCAGCAGCTTAGACCCGAGTACCTACAATGAGCAGTTCTTC. This sequence encodes CASSLDPSTYNEQFF.

V gene TRBV6-1 combines with J gene TRBJ2-1; D not certain. The CDR3 runs 15 residues. With 1 base removed from V and 0 bases from J, the gap between germline ends came to 7 bases. The germline V gene encodes CDR1 MNHNS and CDR2 SASEGT. The chain's CDR3 is CASSEEKSSYNEQFF. CDR3 sequence (DNA): TGTGCCAGCAGTGAAGAGAAGAGCTCCTACAATGAGCAGTTCTTC.

V and J are TRBV10-1 and TRBJ2-3; unclear D gene. V was clipped by 7 bases and J by 3 bases, with 11 bases between them. Germline values: CDR1 WNHNN, CDR2 SYGVQD (reference sequence). This CDR3 region has 13 residues. In DNA form, the CDR3 reads TGCGCCAGCAATCCCGTAGCTACAGATACGCAGTATTTT. Translation: CASNPVATDTQYF.

The CDR3 sequence is CASSERVNTEAFF. For the CDR3, the DNA is TGTGCCAGCAGCGAGAGGGTGAACACTGAAGCTTTCTTT. The chain carries TRBV7-8 and TRBJ1-1, with D uncertain. The CDR3 is 13 amino acids. Germline assignment: CDR1 SGHVS and CDR2 FQNEAQ. The V gene lost 5 bases and the J gene lost 0 bases, with 7 bases spanning the gap. Drawing the rest from reference TRBV7-8 and TRBJ1-1, the complete variable domain is GAGVSQSPRYKVAKRGQDVALRCDPISGHVSLFWYQQALGQGPEFLTYFQNEAQLDKSGLPSDRFFAERPEGSVSTLKIQRTQQEDSAVYLCASSERVNTEAFFGQGTRLTVV.

This chain uses TRBV29-1 with TRBJ2-1; D gene unclear. The CDR3 contains 13 residues. Germline CDR1 is SQVTM and CDR2 is ANQGSEA. The V gene lost 6 bases and the J gene lost 10 bases, with 19 bases spanning the gap. Here the CDR3 DNA reads TGCAGCGTCCAGGAAAGGGAAATCGGAGAGCAGTTCTTC. It is translated as CSVQEREIGEQFF.

V and J are TRBV7-8 and TRBJ1-2; 9 nucleotides align to TRBD1. The CDR3 sequence is 15 residues long. Germline lookup yields CDR1 SGHVS and CDR2 FQNEAQ. V trimming: 3 bases; J trimming: 6 bases; junction bases outside the gene matches: 8. The CDR3 DNA reads TGTGCCAGCAGCTTGGTGAACAGGGGGCTTAATGGCTACACCTTC. Amino acid sequence: CASSLVNRGLNGYTF.

The chain combines TRBV5-1 with TRBJ2-1, with 7 bases fitting TRBD2. Germline CDR1 reads SGHRS; CDR2 reads YFSETQ. The CDR3 covers 15 residues. Trimming took 1 base from V and 8 from J; bases not matched to a gene: 9. The chain's CDR3 is CASSLLREVSDEQFF. CDR3 nucleotides: TGCGCCAGCAGCTTGTTACGGGAGGTATCAGATGAGCAGTTCTTC.

J is TRBJ2-3 and V is TRBV12-5; 7 bases are a match to TRBD2. Trimming cost V 5 bases and J 1 base; bases outside gene matches: 3. Germline-derived CDR1 and CDR2 are LGHNT and FRNRAP. This CDR3 is 14 amino acids long. CDR3 protein: CASGPGGGTDTQYF. CDR3 sequence (DNA): TGTGCTAGTGGTCCTGGGGGGGGCACAGATACGCAGTATTTT.

This chain links TRBV11-2 with TRBJ2-7; D gene unclear. The CDR3 runs to 17 residues. Germline values: CDR1 SGHAT, CDR2 FQNNGV. V lost 2 bases and J 0 bases, leaving 17 bases between the germline ends. CDR3 DNA sequence: TGTGCCAGCAGCTTATTCCTCCGGCGCCTAAACTCCTACGAGCAGTACTTC. This translates into CASSLFLRRLNSYEQYF.

The chain links TRBV30 to TRBJ2-2; possible D gene TRBD1, 6 bases. V lost 3 bases to trimming and J lost 1 base, with 9 bases between them. Looked up from germline, CDR1 is GTSNPN and CDR2 is SVGIG (reference sequence). The CDR3 extends over 14 amino acids. The CDR3 here is CAWSPGQNTGELFF. DNA for the CDR3: TGTGCCTGGAGCCCGGGACAGAACACCGGGGAGCTGTTTTTT.

This chain joins TRBV3-1 (or the pseudogene TRBV3-2) and TRBJ2-1, with 10 bases aligning to TRBD2. Trimming at V came to 7 bases and at J to 10 bases, leaving 16 bases not matched to a gene. This CDR3 spans 16 amino acids. Germline CDR1 reads LGHDT; CDR2 reads YNNKEL (reference sequence). The CDR3 protein is CASIPGGLAGEREQFF. The CDR3, as DNA: TGTGCCAGCATCCCGGGGGGTCTAGCGGGAGAGCGCGAGCAGTTCTTC.

This chain joins TRBV7-2 and TRBJ2-3, with D perhaps matching TRBD2 (7 bases). This CDR3 has 18 residues. CDR1 and CDR2 from the germline V gene are SGHTA and FQGNSA. V lost 0 bases to trimming and J lost 0 bases, with 16 bases between them. CDR3 protein: CASSLAFGGQPSTDTQYF. The DNA for the CDR3 is TGTGCCAGCAGCTTAGCGTTCGGGGGGCAACCTAGCACAGATACGCAGTATTTT.

This clone appeared a single time. This chain connects TRBV4-1 to TRBJ1-5; D is ambiguous. The CDR3 covers 14 residues. Between the trimmed V and J ends, which lost 7 bases and 0 bases, there was a span of 10 bases. Per the germline V gene, CDR1 is MGHRA and CDR2 is YSYEKL. The CDR3 DNA is TGCGCCAGCAATGAAAGGCTTAGCAATCAGCCCCAGCATTTT. Amino acid sequence: CASNERLSNQPQHF.

The V gene is TRBV19, the J gene TRBJ2-6; tentatively, D is TRBD1 (6 bases). The ends were cut back, 6 bases at V and 4 bases at J, with 19 bases in the middle. CDR3 size: 17 residues. CDR1 is LNHDA, CDR2 SQIVND, per germline (reference sequence). In nucleotides, the CDR3 is TGTGCCAGTAGACTTCCGGGACACAGCTCCGGGGCCAACGTCCTGACTTTC. This sequence encodes CASRLPGHSSGANVLTF. The variable domain in full, completed from reference TRBV19 and TRBJ2-6, reads DGGITQSPKYLFRKEGQNVTLSCEQNLNHDAMYWYRQDPGQGLRLIYYSQIVNDFQKGDIAEGYSVSREKKESFPLTVTSAQKNPTAFYLCASRLPGHSSGANVLTFGAGSRLTVL.

This chain connects TRBV6-5 to TRBJ1-1, with no clear D. Germline V gives CDR1 MNHEY, CDR2 SVGAGI. CDR3 length: 14 residues. V shed 5 bases and J shed 2 bases, with 12 bases lying between them. DNA for the CDR3: TGTGCCAGCAGTAGTCGGGGAGCCAACACTGAAGCTTTCTTT. Its protein product is CASSSRGANTEAFF.

The V call is TRBV20-1, the J call TRBJ2-1, with TRBD1 identical over 8 bases. The CDR3 totals 11 residues. Germline V lookup: CDR1 DFQATT, CDR2 SNEGSKA (reference sequence). Trimming removed 6 bases from V and 8 bases from J; junction bases left unmatched: 3. CDR3 in DNA: TGCAGTGCCCTGACAGGGGATGAGCAGTTCTTC. The encoded protein is CSALTGDEQFF.

The chain uses TRBV7-7 and TRBJ2-3; D is perhaps TRBD1 (6 bases). Germline V gene data show CDR1 as SSHAT and CDR2 as FNYEAQ (reference sequence). The CDR3 totals 13 residues. V was trimmed by 4 bases and J by 6 bases, leaving 11 bases between them. The CDR3 region has the DNA TGTGCCAGCAGCTACAGGGAATCGGATACGCAGTATTTT. It specifies CASSYRESDTQYF.

This clone was seen a few times. J is TRBJ2-1 and V is TRBV11-2, with D possibly being TRBD2 (6 bases). There are 14 residues in the CDR3. The germline V gene encodes CDR1 SGHAT and CDR2 FQNNGV. V was trimmed by 1 base and J by 6 bases, leaving 10 bases between them. DNA for the CDR3: TGTGCCAGCAGCTTAGGTCGGGAGTCCAATGAGCAGTTCTTC. It translates to CASSLGRESNEQFF.

The gene calls are TRBV5-1 and TRBJ2-6; D not resolved. Germline-derived CDR1 and CDR2 are SGHRS and YFSETQ. V gave up 1 base and J gave up 2 bases, with 1 base separating them. CDR3 length equals 13 residues. CDR3: CASSLTGANVLTF. The CDR3 coding sequence is TGCGCCAGCAGCTTGACTGGGGCCAACGTCCTGACTTTC.

J is TRBJ1-1 and V is TRBV28, with a tentative D call TRBD1 (5 bases). Germline V gene data show CDR1 as MDHEN and CDR2 as SYDVKM. The germline V and J ends were trimmed by 11 bases and 0 bases, with 25 bases remaining between them. The CDR3 is 17 amino acids. CDR3 loop: CAVPFSRTGPMNTEAFF. The CDR3 DNA follows: TGTGCCGTCCCCTTCTCACGAACGGGGCCGATGAACACTGAAGCTTTCTTT. The full variable domain, with the rest looked up from reference TRBV28 and TRBJ1-1, is DVKVTQSSRYLVKRTGEKVFLECVQDMDHENMFWYRQDPGLGLRLIYFSYDVKMKEKGDIPEGYSVSREKKERFSLILESASTNQTSMYLCAVPFSRTGPMNTEAFFGQGTRLTVV.

The table lists this clone with a count of one. The V call is TRBV19, the J call TRBJ1-1, with D unresolved. The CDR3 is 14 amino acids. The V gene's germline CDR1 is LNHDA and CDR2 SQIVND (reference sequence). The ends were cut back, 3 bases at V and 8 bases at J, with 16 bases in the middle. Here the CDR3 DNA reads TGTGCCAGTAGTATTAGGTCATCCCGCCTCGAAGCTTTCTTT. Translating gives CASSIRSSRLEAFF.

The chain joins TRBV5-6 to TRBJ2-1; 14 bases are shared with TRBD2. CDR1 is SGHDT and CDR2 is YYEEEE in the germline V gene. The CDR3 contains 15 residues. The junction had 3 bases not matched to a gene; V was cut back by 2 bases and J by 8 bases. In DNA, the CDR3 is TGTGCCAGCAGCTTCGGACTAGCGGGAGGCGATGAGCAGTTCTTC. It translates to CASSFGLAGGDEQFF. The full variable domain, in which reference TRBV5-6 and TRBJ2-1 provide the parts outside the CDR3, is DAGVTQSPTHLIKTRGQQVTLRCSPKSGHDTVSWYQQALGQGPQFIFQYYEEEERQRGNFPDRFSGHQFPNYSSELNVNALLLGDSALYLCASSFGLAGGDEQFFGPGTRLTVL.

The V gene is TRBV5-1, the J gene TRBJ2-2, with 9 bases matching TRBD1. Germline-derived CDR1 and CDR2 are SGHRS and YFSETQ. The length of the CDR3 is 15 residues. Losses at the gene ends were 0 bases for V and 6 bases for J; bases not matched to a gene: 3. CDR3 nucleotides: TGCGCCAGCAGCTTGGAGGGACAGGGAGCCGGGGAGCTGTTTTTT. Translation: CASSLEGQGAGELFF.

The chain joins TRBV2 to TRBJ2-1; perhaps D is TRBD1 or TRBD2 (6 bases each). V gave up 6 bases and J gave up 8 bases, with 20 bases separating them. The CDR3 consists of 15 residues. CDR1 is SNHLY, CDR2 FYNNEI, per germline. CDR3 bases: TGTGCCAGCAGAACTGGGGACTGGGGGGCCTATGAGCAGTTCTTC. This translates into CASRTGDWGAYEQFF.

The chain uses TRBV30 and TRBJ1-2; no definite D call. CDR3 length equals 10 residues. V shed 2 bases and J shed 8 bases, with 6 bases lying between them. Germline lookup yields CDR1 GTSNPN and CDR2 SVGIG (reference sequence). Here the CDR3 reads CAWSPQGYTF. CDR3 bases: TGTGCCTGGAGTCCACAGGGCTACACCTTC.

The chain carries TRBV4-2 and TRBJ1-3; D not resolved. The CDR3 sequence is 15 residues long. Germline-derived CDR1 and CDR2 are LGHNA and YNFKEQ. The V gene lost 0 bases and the J gene lost 5 bases, with 11 bases spanning the gap. The CDR3 region has the DNA TGTGCCAGCAGCCAAGACCGAGGAGGGAGAAACACCATATATTTT. This gives the protein CASSQDRGGRNTIYF.